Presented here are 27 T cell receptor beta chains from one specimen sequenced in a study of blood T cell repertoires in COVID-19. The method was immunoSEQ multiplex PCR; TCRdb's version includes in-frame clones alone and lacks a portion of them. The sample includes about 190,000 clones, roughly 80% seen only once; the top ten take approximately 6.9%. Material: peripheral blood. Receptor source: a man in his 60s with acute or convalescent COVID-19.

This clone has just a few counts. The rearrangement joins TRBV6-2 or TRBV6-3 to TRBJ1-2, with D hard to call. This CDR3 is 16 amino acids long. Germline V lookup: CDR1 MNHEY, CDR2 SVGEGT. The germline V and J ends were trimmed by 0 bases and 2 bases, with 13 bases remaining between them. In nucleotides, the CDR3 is TGTGCCAGCAGTTACTCGCTGGAGGAAAGAAACTATGGCTACACCTTC. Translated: CASSYSLEERNYGYTF.

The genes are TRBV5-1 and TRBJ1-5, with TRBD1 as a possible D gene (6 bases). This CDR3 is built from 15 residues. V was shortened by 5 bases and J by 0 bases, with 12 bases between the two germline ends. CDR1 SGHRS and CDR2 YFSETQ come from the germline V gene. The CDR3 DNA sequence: TGCGCCAGCAGACTCACAGGGAATAGCAATCAGCCCCAGCATTTT. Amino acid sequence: CASRLTGNSNQPQHF. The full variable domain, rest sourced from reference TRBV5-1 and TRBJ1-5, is KAGVTQTPRYLIKTRGQQVTLSCSPISGHRSVSWYQQTPGQGLQFLFEYFSETQRNKGNFPGRFSGRQFSNSRSEMNVSTLELGDSALYLCASRLTGNSNQPQHFGDGTRLSIL.

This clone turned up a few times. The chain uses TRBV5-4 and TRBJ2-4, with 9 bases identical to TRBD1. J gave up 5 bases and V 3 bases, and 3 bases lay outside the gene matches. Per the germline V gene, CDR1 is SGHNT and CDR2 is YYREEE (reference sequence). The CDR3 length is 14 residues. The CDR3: CASSWDRVQNIQYF. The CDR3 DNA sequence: TGTGCCAGCAGCTGGGACAGGGTGCAAAACATTCAGTACTTC.

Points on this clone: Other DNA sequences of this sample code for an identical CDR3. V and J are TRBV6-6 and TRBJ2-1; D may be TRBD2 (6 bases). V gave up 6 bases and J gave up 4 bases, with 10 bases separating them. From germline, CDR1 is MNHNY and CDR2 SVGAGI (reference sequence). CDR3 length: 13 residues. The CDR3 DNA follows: TGTGCCAGCAGCGGGGGAAGTTACAATGAGCAGTTCTTC. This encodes CASSGGSYNEQFF.

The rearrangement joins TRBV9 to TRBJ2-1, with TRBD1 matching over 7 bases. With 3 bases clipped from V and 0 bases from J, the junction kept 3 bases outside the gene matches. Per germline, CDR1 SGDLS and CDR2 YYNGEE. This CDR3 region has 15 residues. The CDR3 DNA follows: TGTGCCAGCAGCGCGGGACAGAGCTCCTACAATGAGCAGTTCTTC. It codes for CASSAGQSSYNEQFF.

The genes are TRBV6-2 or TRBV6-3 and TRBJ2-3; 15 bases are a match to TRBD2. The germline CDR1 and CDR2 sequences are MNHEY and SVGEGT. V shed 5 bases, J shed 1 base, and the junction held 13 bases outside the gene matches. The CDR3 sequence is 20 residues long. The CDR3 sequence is CASSAPRGTSGGYGTDTQYF. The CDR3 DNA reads TGTGCCAGCAGTGCTCCCCGCGGGACTAGCGGGGGGTACGGCACAGATACGCAGTATTTT.

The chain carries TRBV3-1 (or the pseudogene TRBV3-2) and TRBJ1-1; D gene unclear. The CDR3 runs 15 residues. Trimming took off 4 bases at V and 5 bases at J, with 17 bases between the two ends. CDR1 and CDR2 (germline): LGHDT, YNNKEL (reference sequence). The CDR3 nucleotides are TGTGCCAGCAGCCCCTCCCGGACGGGGAATACTGAAGCTTTCTTT. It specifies CASSPSRTGNTEAFF.

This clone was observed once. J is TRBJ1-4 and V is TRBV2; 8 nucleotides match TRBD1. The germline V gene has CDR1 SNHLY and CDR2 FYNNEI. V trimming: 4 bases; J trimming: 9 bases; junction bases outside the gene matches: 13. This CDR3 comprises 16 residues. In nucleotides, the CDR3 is TGTGCCAGCAGTGGGACAGGGATAGGGACGGGTCAAAAACTGTTTTTT. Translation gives CASSGTGIGTGQKLFF.

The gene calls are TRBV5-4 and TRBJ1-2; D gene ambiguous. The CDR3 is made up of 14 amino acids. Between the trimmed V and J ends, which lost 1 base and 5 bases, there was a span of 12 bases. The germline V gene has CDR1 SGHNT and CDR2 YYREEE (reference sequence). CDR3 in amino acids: CASSLIGREYGYTF. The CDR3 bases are TGTGCCAGCAGCTTGATAGGTAGGGAGTATGGCTACACCTTC.

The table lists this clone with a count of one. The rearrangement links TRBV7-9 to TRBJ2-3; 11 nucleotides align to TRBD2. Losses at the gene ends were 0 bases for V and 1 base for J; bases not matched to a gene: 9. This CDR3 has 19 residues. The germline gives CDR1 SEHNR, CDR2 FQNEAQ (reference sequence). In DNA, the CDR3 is TGTGCCAGCAGCTTAGCGCTTAGCGGGGGGGCTGGTGGCACAGATACGCAGTATTTT. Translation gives CASSLALSGGAGGTDTQYF.

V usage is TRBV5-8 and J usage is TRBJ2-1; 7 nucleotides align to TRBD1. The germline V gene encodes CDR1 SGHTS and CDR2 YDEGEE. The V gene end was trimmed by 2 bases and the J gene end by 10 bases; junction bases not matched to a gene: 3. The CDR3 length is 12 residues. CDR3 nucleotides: TGTGCCAGCAGCTTTGAGGGGGCGGAGCAGTTCTTC. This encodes CASSFEGAEQFF.

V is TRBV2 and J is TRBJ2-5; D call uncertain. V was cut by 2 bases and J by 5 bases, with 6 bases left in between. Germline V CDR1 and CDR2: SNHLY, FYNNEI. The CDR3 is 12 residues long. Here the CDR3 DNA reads TGTGCCAGCAGTGAATTAGTGGAGACCCAGTACTTC. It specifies CASSELVETQYF.

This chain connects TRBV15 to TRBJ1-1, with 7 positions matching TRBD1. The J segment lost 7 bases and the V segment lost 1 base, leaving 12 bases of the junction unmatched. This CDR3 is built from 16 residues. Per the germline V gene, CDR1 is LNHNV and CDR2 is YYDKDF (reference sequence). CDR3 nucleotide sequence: TGTGCCACCAGCAGAGGGGGTCAACAGGGGAGGCTTGAAGCTTTCTTT. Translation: CATSRGGQQGRLEAFF.

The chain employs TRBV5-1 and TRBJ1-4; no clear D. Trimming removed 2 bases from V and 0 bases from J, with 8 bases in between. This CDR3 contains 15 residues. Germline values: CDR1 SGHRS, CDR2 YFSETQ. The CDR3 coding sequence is TGCGCCAGCAGCTTTTTAACGGCAACTAATGAAAAACTGTTTTTT. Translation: CASSFLTATNEKLFF.

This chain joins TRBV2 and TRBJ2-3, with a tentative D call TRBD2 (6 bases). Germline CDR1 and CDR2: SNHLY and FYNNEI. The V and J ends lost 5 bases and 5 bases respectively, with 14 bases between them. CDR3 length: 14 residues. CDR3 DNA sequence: TGTGCCAGCAGTCGAGGCCGGGACTTAGATACGCAGTATTTT. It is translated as CASSRGRDLDTQYF.

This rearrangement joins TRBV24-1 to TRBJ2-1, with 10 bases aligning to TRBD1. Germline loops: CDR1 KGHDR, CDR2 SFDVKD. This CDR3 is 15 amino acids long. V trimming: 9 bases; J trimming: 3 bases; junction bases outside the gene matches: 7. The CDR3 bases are TGTGCCACCGGGACAGGGGCCCTGGGCTACAATGAGCAGTTCTTC. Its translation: CATGTGALGYNEQFF.

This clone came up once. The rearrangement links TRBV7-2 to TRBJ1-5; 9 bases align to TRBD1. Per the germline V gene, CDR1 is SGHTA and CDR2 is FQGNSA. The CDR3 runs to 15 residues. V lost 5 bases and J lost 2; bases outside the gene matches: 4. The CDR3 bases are TGTGCCAGCAGCAGTGGGACAGGGCGCAATCAGCCCCAGCATTTT. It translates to CASSSGTGRNQPQHF.

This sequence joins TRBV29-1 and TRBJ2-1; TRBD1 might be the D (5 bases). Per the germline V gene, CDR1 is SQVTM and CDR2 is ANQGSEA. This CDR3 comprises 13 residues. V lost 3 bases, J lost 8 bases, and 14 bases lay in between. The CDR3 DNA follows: TGCAGCGTTGAGGCAGGGCGGTTCGATGAGCAGTTCTTC. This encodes CSVEAGRFDEQFF.

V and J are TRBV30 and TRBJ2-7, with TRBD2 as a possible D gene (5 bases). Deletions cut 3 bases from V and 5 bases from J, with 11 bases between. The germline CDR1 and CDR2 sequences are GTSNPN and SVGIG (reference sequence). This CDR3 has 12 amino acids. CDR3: CAWRQTNHEQYF. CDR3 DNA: TGTGCCTGGAGACAGACTAACCACGAGCAGTACTTC.

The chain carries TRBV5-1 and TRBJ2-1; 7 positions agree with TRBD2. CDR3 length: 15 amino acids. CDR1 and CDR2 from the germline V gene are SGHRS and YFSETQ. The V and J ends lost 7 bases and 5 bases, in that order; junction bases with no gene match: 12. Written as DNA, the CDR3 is TGCGCCAGCTGTAGGATGGGAGGGCCCCACAATGAGCAGTTCTTC. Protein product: CASCRMGGPHNEQFF.

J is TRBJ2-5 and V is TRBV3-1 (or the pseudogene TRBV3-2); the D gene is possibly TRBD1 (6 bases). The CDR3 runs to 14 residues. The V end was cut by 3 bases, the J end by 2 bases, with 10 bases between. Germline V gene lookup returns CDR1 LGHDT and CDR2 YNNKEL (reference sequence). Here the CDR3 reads CASSQGAGQETQYF. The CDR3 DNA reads TGTGCCAGCAGCCAGGGGGCCGGGCAAGAGACCCAGTACTTC.

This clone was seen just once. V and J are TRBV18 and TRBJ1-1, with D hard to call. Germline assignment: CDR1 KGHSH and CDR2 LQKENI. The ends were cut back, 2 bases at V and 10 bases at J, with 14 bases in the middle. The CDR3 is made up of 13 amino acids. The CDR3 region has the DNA TGTGCCAGCTCACCAGGGCAGCCAGGTGGAGCTTTCTTT. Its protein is CASSPGQPGGAFF.

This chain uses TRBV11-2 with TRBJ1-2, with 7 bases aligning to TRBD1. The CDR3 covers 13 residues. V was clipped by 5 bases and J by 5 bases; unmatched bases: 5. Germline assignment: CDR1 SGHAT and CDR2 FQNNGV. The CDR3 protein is CASSPRQGYGYTF. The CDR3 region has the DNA TGTGCCAGCAGCCCCCGACAGGGATATGGCTACACCTTC.

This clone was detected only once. In DNA, the CDR3 is TGTGCCAGCAGTTCCGGGGGCTACACCTTC. Encoded protein: CASSSGGYTF. The chain couples TRBV12-3 or TRBV12-4 to TRBJ1-2; D not resolved. V lost 4 bases and J 8 bases, leaving 5 bases between the germline ends. This CDR3 has 10 residues.

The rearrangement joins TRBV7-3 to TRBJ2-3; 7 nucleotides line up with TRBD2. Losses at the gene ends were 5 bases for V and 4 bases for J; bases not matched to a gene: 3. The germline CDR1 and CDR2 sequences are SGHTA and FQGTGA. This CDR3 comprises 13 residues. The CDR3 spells CASSPRGADTQYF. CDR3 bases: TGTGCCAGCAGCCCCCGGGGGGCAGATACGCAGTATTTT.

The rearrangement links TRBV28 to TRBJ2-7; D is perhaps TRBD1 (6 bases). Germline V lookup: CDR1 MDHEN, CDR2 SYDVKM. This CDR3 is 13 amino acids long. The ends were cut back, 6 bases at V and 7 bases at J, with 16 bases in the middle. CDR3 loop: CASSPGQPREQYF. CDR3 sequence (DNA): TGTGCCAGCAGCCCCGGACAGCCGCGGGAGCAGTACTTC.

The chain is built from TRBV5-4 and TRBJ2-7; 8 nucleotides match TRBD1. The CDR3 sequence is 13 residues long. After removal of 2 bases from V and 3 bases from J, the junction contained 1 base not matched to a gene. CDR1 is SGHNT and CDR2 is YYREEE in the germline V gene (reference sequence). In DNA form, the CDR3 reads TGTGCCAGCAGCTTTGACAGGGGCTACGAGCAGTACTTC. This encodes CASSFDRGYEQYF.